Listed below are T cell receptor beta chains from one sample, sequenced in a study of blood T cell repertoires in COVID-19. Here immunoSEQ multiplex PCR was the method, and the copy in TCRdb shows in-frame clones only, minus some. The profile shows roughly 250,000 clones, around 90% of them singletons. Material for sequencing was PBMCs or T cells enriched from blood (not recorded which). The receptors shown here come from a man aged 50-60 years who had been exposed to COVID-19. Both conserved end residues are part of each CDR3. Clone size appears in some rows only: once, few, many, or a class for an expanded clone.

clone_size j_call v_call cdr3_aa
. TRBJ1-4 TRBV5-4 CASSTYTGVHEKLFF
. TRBJ2-1 TRBV30 CAWSQAPLAGSYNEQFF
. TRBJ2-5 TRBV5-4 CASSWRPTDAGETQYF
. TRBJ1-5 TRBV19 CASRFRDTRQPQHF
. TRBJ2-5 TRBV7-9 CASSPSRGGRETQYF
. TRBJ1-2 TRBV28 CASSLGGGKLGYTF
. TRBJ2-1 TRBV18 CASSPAGREQFF
. TRBJ1-2 TRBV28 CASSLRDRESYTF
. TRBJ1-2 TRBV24-1 CATSDPGEPHYGYTF
. TRBJ2-5 TRBV27 CASSLWDRRETQYF
. TRBJ1-3 TRBV4-2 CASSQDRQGGTIYF
. TRBJ2-3 TRBV19 CATSSGRVTDTQYF
. TRBJ1-4 TRBV10-2 CASSGLGGRVEKLFF
. TRBJ1-1 TRBV7-2 CASSPHRAGRTEAFF
. TRBJ2-1 TRBV2 CASSDRRGRYNEQFF
. TRBJ2-4 TRBV24-1 CATSDGTGGDKNIQYF
. TRBJ2-1 TRBV7-3 CASSRNTRGYNEQFF
. TRBJ1-6 TRBV30 CAWKGQGQIRGDSPLHF
once TRBJ1-6 TRBV5-8 CASSRGSYNSPLHF
once TRBJ1-6 TRBV11-2 CASSLFPSPLHF
. TRBJ2-1 TRBV5-1 CASSLGLDYDHEQFF
. TRBJ2-1 TRBV11-3 CASSLADRVNEQFF
once TRBJ1-4 TRBV27 CASSLNYGRQMRKLFF
. TRBJ1-3 TRBV29-1 CSVEDGGPNTIYF
. TRBJ1-1 TRBV10-3 CAIKGQGNTEAFF
. TRBJ1-2 TRBV4-1 CASSQDSQGSLYGYTF
. TRBJ2-3 TRBV4-2 CASSQGGLGGEGTDTQYF
. TRBJ1-1 TRBV18 CATRDSANTEAFF
. TRBJ1-2 TRBV28 CAIPSEGANYGYTF
once TRBJ2-1 TRBV6-1 CASSELREASYNEQFF
few TRBJ1-4 TRBV28 CASSFLWSGSVREKLFF
. TRBJ2-3 TRBV7-9 CASSLEGVWAHPSF
. TRBJ2-7 TRBV27 CASSSRLGFRNEQYF
. TRBJ2-7 TRBV12-3/TRBV12-4 CASSDRGRLEQYF
. TRBJ1-5 TRBV6-5 CASRRDQGWDQPQHF
. TRBJ2-3 TRBV19 CASSIPGSSTDTQYF
. TRBJ2-1 TRBV11-3 CASSLLRGGNEQFF
once TRBJ1-6 TRBV11-3 CASSLAVSYNSPLHF
. TRBJ1-1 TRBV7-9 CASSFPRGQRDSEAFF
. TRBJ1-2 TRBV30 CAWSVSRVYGYTF
once TRBJ1-1 TRBV18 CASSPRRGDTEAFF
. TRBJ1-1 TRBV21-1 CASRETSHYRVCTEAFF
. TRBJ1-5 TRBV4-1 CASSQGTADSNQPQHF
. TRBJ2-1 TRBV10-2 CASQQPPTYNEQFF
. TRBJ1-4 TRBV5-6 CASSLLGGAPGYEKLFF
. TRBJ1-2 TRBV19 CASSIDRYGYTF
. TRBJ2-3 TRBV3-1/TRBV3-2 CASSQNAATDTQYF
few TRBJ2-7 TRBV27 CASSLGQGAPYEQYF
. TRBJ1-4 TRBV5-6 CASSLAGTGREKLFF
. TRBJ1-1 TRBV7-8 CASSPRTGRTEAFF
. TRBJ1-1 TRBV5-1 CASSPRGLGTEAFF
. TRBJ1-3 TRBV30 CAWSAGFGNTIYF
. TRBJ2-4 TRBV6-5 CASSYSSGSKNIQYF
. TRBJ1-1 TRBV6-1 CASSEQGADTEAFF
. TRBJ2-2 TRBV25-1 CASSEMLAGGFGELFF
once TRBJ2-2 TRBV4-1 CASSHLTGGIRTGELFF
. TRBJ1-1 TRBV11-2 CASSLQGAHTEAFF
. TRBJ1-4 TRBV28 CASSPQGYGSEKLFF